This T cell receptor beta chain was captured by sequencing in a study of blood T cells in healthy people across ages. Overall study results and limits: Measured against age, TCR beta diversity per million T cells decreased in a roughly linear manner.

Looked up from germline, CDR1 is SGHRS and CDR2 is YFSETQ. V lost 1 base to trimming and J lost 4 bases; unmatched junction nucleotides: 4. This CDR3 region has 15 residues. A second PCR of 7 to 11 cycles used a sample-barcoded 5' primer and a J-beta primer mix. TCRdb reanalysed the 5' RACE reads using MiXCR and keeps one entry per CDR3 protein. The data show around 900,000 distinct CDR3 sequences, around 30% seen once. This clonotype appeared many times. Its antigen is not known. This chain uses TRBV5-1 with TRBJ2-1; 8 bases map to TRBD2. The receptor was isolated from a woman aged 80 or over in good health. Sequenced: blood. The CDR3 sequence: CASSLQAGEYNEQFF. For the CDR3, the DNA is TGCGCCAGCAGCTTGCAAGCGGGGGAGTACAATGAGCAGTTCTTC.